The 28 T cell receptor beta chains given below trace back to one sample, sequenced in a study of Ad26.COV2.S vaccination and SARS-CoV-2 variants. Sequenced by immunoSEQ multiplex PCR; TCRdb stores in-frame clones only, minus some. Among 380,000 or so clones, approximately 86% were seen once, and the ten largest hold roughly a tenth. Treatment given: some 20 received Ad26.COV2.S at low or high dose, single or two shots; 5 received placebo; per-sample allocation not given. It was on day 63 after the first vaccine or placebo injection that samples were taken. The sequences come from peripheral blood, collected in a trial of Ad26.COV2.S vaccine versus placebo. Receptors were obtained from a person between 18 and 59 years old who received the Ad26.COV2.S COVID-19 vaccine or a placebo.

The chain couples TRBV3-1 (or the pseudogene TRBV3-2) to TRBJ1-3; 9 bases are a match to TRBD1. The CDR3 runs 16 residues. V shed 4 bases, J shed 2 bases, and the junction held 6 bases outside the gene matches. Germline CDR1 reads LGHDT; CDR2 reads YNNKEL (reference sequence). The CDR3 bases are TGTGCCAGCAGCCCCCGGGACAGGGTAACTGGAAACACCATATATTTT. This encodes CASSPRDRVTGNTIYF.

The chain carries TRBV5-1 and TRBJ2-1; TRBD2 aligns across 8 bases. From germline, CDR1 is SGHRS and CDR2 YFSETQ. The CDR3 runs 16 residues. V trimming: 4 bases; J trimming: 3 bases; junction bases outside the gene matches: 9. CDR3 amino acids: CASSGGGTSDYNEQFF. Written as DNA, the CDR3 is TGCGCCAGCAGCGGAGGGGGGACTAGTGACTACAATGAGCAGTTCTTC.

This clone was picked up one time. The same CDR3 arises from other DNA sequences in this sample as well. The chain uses TRBV4-1 and TRBJ1-5; 10 bases agree with TRBD1. The junction had 0 bases not matched to a gene; V was cut back by 3 bases and J by 4 bases. The V gene's germline CDR1 is MGHRA and CDR2 YSYEKL. The CDR3 is 14 amino acids. The CDR3 protein is CASSQGQGNQPQHF. The CDR3 nucleotides are TGCGCCAGCAGCCAGGGACAGGGGAATCAGCCCCAGCATTTT.

A few counts support this clone. CDR3 DNA sequence: TGTGCCAGCAGCCCCTCGGACAGGTCCTCCTACGAGCAGTACTTC. Amino acids: CASSPSDRSSYEQYF. This rearrangement joins TRBV28 to TRBJ2-7; 7 positions agree with TRBD1. Germline trimming cut 6 bases from V and 0 bases from J; bases unmatched to any gene: 8. CDR3 size: 15 residues. CDR1 MDHEN and CDR2 SYDVKM come from the germline V gene.

This clone was detected once. This sequence joins TRBV5-5 and TRBJ2-3, with a possible D match to TRBD1 (6 bases). This CDR3 comprises 12 residues. The V and J ends lost 0 bases and 10 bases respectively, with 9 bases between them. Per germline, CDR1 SGHKS and CDR2 YYEKEE (reference sequence). The CDR3 nucleotides are TGTGCCAGCAGCTTGGAGAACAGGGCGCAGTATTTT. Encoded protein: CASSLENRAQYF.

J is TRBJ2-7 and V is TRBV14; D ambiguous. Germline loops: CDR1 SGHDN, CDR2 FVKESK. CDR3 length equals 15 residues. V was cut by 0 bases and J by 2 bases, with 11 bases left in between. CDR3 nucleotides: TGTGCCAGCAGCCAAGACCACAGAGCGACCTACGAGCAGTACTTC. It yields the protein CASSQDHRATYEQYF.

This clone was seen only once. The rearrangement links TRBV4-2 to TRBJ2-7, with no clear D. Trimming took off 2 bases at V and 3 bases at J, with 8 bases between the two ends. From germline, CDR1 is LGHNA and CDR2 YNFKEQ. The CDR3 has 13 amino acids. This CDR3 reads CASSQTRSYEQYF. The CDR3, as DNA: TGTGCCAGCAGCCAAACACGGAGCTACGAGCAGTACTTC.

This clone was counted only a few times. CDR3 loop: CASSLQGRGDTQYF. The CDR3 nucleotides read TGTGCCAGCAGCCTACAAGGAAGGGGGGATACGCAGTATTTT. The chain employs TRBV3-1 (or the pseudogene TRBV3-2) and TRBJ2-3; D is perhaps TRBD1 (6 bases). CDR1 LGHDT and CDR2 YNNKEL come from the germline V gene (reference sequence). Trimming removed 4 bases from V and 6 bases from J, with 14 bases in between. CDR3 size: 14 residues.

V usage is TRBV7-9 and J usage is TRBJ1-1; D is uncertain. CDR3 length: 13 residues. V was pared by 2 bases and J by 6 bases, with 10 bases between. Germline values: CDR1 SEHNR, CDR2 FQNEAQ (reference sequence). CDR3 nucleotide sequence: TGTGCCAGCAGCTTATCCCCCGTCCCTGAAGCTTTCTTT. This sequence encodes CASSLSPVPEAFF.

V usage is TRBV5-1 and J usage is TRBJ1-1; D unresolved. The CDR3 length is 15 residues. Between the trimmed V and J ends, which lost 4 bases and 2 bases, there was a span of 15 bases. In germline, CDR1 is SGHRS, CDR2 YFSETQ. CDR3 residues: CASSDPALDNTEAFF. The CDR3 DNA is TGCGCCAGCAGCGATCCAGCCCTGGACAACACTGAAGCTTTCTTT.

This clone was detected once. The chain couples TRBV14 to TRBJ2-5; D is perhaps TRBD2 (5 bases). Looked up from germline, CDR1 is SGHDN and CDR2 is FVKESK. The CDR3 totals 14 residues. V shed 1 base and J shed 4 bases, with 10 bases lying between them. The CDR3 loop reads CASSQASSRETQYF. DNA of the CDR3: TGTGCCAGCAGCCAAGCTTCTAGCCGAGAGACCCAGTACTTC. Filled out from reference TRBV14 and TRBJ2-5, the complete variable domain reads EAGVTQFPSHSVIEKGQTVTLRCDPISGHDNLYWYRRVMGKEIKFLLHFVKESKQDESGMPNNRFLAERTGGTYSTLKVQPAELEDSGVYFCASSQASSRETQYFGPGTRLLVL.

The J gene is TRBJ1-2, the V gene TRBV5-8; D remains ambiguous. Germline V gene lookup returns CDR1 SGHTS and CDR2 YDEGEE. Trimming shortened V by 3 bases and J by 4 bases, and 10 bases separated the two germline ends. The CDR3 is 13 amino acids. The CDR3 spells CASSSWAFYGYTF. CDR3 in DNA: TGTGCCAGCAGCTCCTGGGCCTTCTATGGCTACACCTTC.

This sequence joins TRBV5-1 and TRBJ2-1; D is perhaps TRBD1 or TRBD2 (5 bases each). The germline V gene has CDR1 SGHRS and CDR2 YFSETQ. V was shortened by 5 bases and J by 8 bases, with 8 bases between the two germline ends. This CDR3 comprises 11 residues. The CDR3 loop is CASREGYEQFF. CDR3 DNA sequence: TGCGCCAGCAGAGAGGGGTATGAGCAGTTCTTC.

For this clone: The same CDR3 can be traced to other DNA sequences in this sample. This chain uses TRBV28 with TRBJ1-2, with D possibly TRBD1 on 5 matching bases. CDR3 length equals 14 residues. Trimming cost V 3 bases and J 0 bases, with 8 bases left between them. Germline V gives CDR1 MDHEN, CDR2 SYDVKM. CDR3 sequence: CASSFGGANYGYTF. CDR3 coding DNA: TGTGCCAGCAGTTTTGGGGGAGCTAACTATGGCTACACCTTC.

This chain links TRBV7-2 with TRBJ1-5; the D gene is possibly TRBD1 (5 bases). Per the germline V gene, CDR1 is SGHTA and CDR2 is FQGNSA. V was clipped by 5 bases and J by 4 bases, with 15 bases between them. The CDR3 is made up of 15 amino acids. This chain's CDR3 is CASSLNWDGNQPQHF. In DNA, the CDR3 is TGTGCCAGCAGCCTAAATTGGGACGGTAATCAGCCCCAGCATTTT.

The rearrangement joins TRBV29-1 to TRBJ2-4; D might be TRBD1 (5 bases). This CDR3 spans 14 amino acids. V was cut by 2 bases and J by 4 bases, with 12 bases left in between. CDR1 and CDR2 from the germline V gene are SQVTM and ANQGSEA. The CDR3 bases are TGCAGCGTTGAAAAAAGGGGCGGAAAAAACATTCAGTACTTC. It is translated as CSVEKRGGKNIQYF.

This sequence joins TRBV7-9 and TRBJ1-1, with TRBD1 matching over 7 bases. Germline lookup yields CDR1 SEHNR and CDR2 FQNEAQ (reference sequence). The CDR3 totals 15 residues. Trimming removed 5 bases from V and 1 base from J; junction bases left unmatched: 7. The CDR3 coding sequence is TGTGCCAGCAGCCCTACTGGGACAGAGAACACTGAAGCTTTCTTT. Its translation is CASSPTGTENTEAFF.

The chain has TRBV3-1 (or the pseudogene TRBV3-2) and TRBJ2-7; the D is unclear. CDR1 and CDR2 (germline): LGHDT, YNNKEL (reference sequence). This CDR3 comprises 13 residues. The V end was cut by 4 bases, the J end by 4 bases, with 11 bases between. The CDR3 bases are TGTGCCAGCAGCCGTTCGTTGAGATACGAGCAGTACTTC. It is translated as CASSRSLRYEQYF.

The gene calls are TRBV27 and TRBJ1-2, with D perhaps matching TRBD1 (5 bases). Germline V gene data show CDR1 as MNHEY and CDR2 as SMNVEV (reference sequence). Trimming pared 5 bases from V and 4 bases from J, leaving 23 bases between. The CDR3 has 17 residues. CDR3 nucleotides: TGTGCCAGCAGTCGTCTCAGCGGGGGGGAAACTCCCTATGGCTACACCTTC. Amino acid sequence: CASSRLSGGETPYGYTF.

The V and J genes are TRBV10-2 and TRBJ2-1; D not certain. This CDR3 spans 15 amino acids. Germline V gene data show CDR1 as WSHSY and CDR2 as SAAADI. V lost 8 bases and J lost 0, with 14 bases in between. CDR3 sequence reads: CASCPGPSSYNEQFF. In DNA form, the CDR3 reads TGCGCCAGCTGCCCAGGACCGAGCTCCTACAATGAGCAGTTCTTC.

V gene TRBV24-1 combines with J gene TRBJ2-3; 11 positions match TRBD2. The germline gives CDR1 KGHDR, CDR2 SFDVKD. V shed 5 bases and J 5 bases; nucleotides not matched to a gene: 11. The CDR3 covers 17 residues. CDR3 nucleotide sequence: TGTGCCACCAGTGGGGCTAGCGGGGGGCCTGTGGTAGATACGCAGTATTTT. This translates into CATSGASGGPVVDTQYF.

J is TRBJ1-3 and V is TRBV28; D not resolved. The CDR3 totals 17 residues. V was trimmed by 6 bases and J by 4 bases, leaving 22 bases between them. Germline V lookup: CDR1 MDHEN, CDR2 SYDVKM. CDR3 loop: CASRGSEAGETGNTIYF. The CDR3 nucleotides are TGTGCCAGCAGGGGATCCGAGGCAGGTGAAACGGGAAACACCATATATTTT.

This clone has a single count. The chain has TRBV7-6 and TRBJ2-3; D possibly uses TRBD1 or TRBD2 (5 bases each). The CDR3 length is 18 residues. Trimming removed 1 base at V and 4 bases at J, with 21 bases between. From germline, CDR1 is SGHVS and CDR2 FNYEAQ. This CDR3 reads CASSLEGRDLTGPDTQYF. CDR3 nucleotide sequence: TGTGCCAGCAGCTTAGAGGGCCGGGACCTGACCGGCCCAGATACGCAGTATTTT.

This clone was recorded only once. The chain is built from TRBV3-1 (or the pseudogene TRBV3-2) and TRBJ1-3, with D hard to call. The germline V gene encodes CDR1 LGHDT and CDR2 YNNKEL (reference sequence). The CDR3 runs to 12 residues. The V end lost 5 bases, the J end lost 0 bases, and 2 bases lay between the germline ends. CDR3 region: CASSNSGNTIYF. The CDR3 bases are TGTGCCAGCAGCAACTCTGGAAACACCATATATTTT.

This rearrangement joins TRBV5-1 to TRBJ2-3, with 10 nucleotides matching TRBD2. CDR1 is SGHRS, CDR2 YFSETQ, per germline. J lost 2 bases, V lost 5 bases, and 8 bases had no gene match. The CDR3 covers 16 residues. The CDR3, as DNA: TGCGCCAGCAGACTCCCTAGCGGGGGAGACACAGATACGCAGTATTTT. Its translation: CASRLPSGGDTDTQYF.

This clone was observed a handful of times. The chain links TRBV29-1 to TRBJ1-3; D may be TRBD1 (5 bases). The CDR3 has 13 residues. Germline V gives CDR1 SQVTM, CDR2 ANQGSEA. With 6 bases removed from V and 0 bases from J, the gap between germline ends came to 9 bases. This CDR3 is CSVKGLSGNTIYF. In DNA, the CDR3 is TGCAGCGTAAAGGGGCTCTCTGGAAACACCATATATTTT.

A note on this clone: A read error may produce the germline difference seen at one junction end. The rearrangement links TRBV4-3 to TRBJ1-1; D possibly corresponds to TRBD1 (5 bases). CDR3 length: 15 residues. CDR1 is LGHNA and CDR2 is YSLEER in the germline V gene. The CDR3 DNA reads as TGCGCCAGCAGCCAAGAGGAGGGGTTGAAGACTGAAGCTTTCTTT. Translated: CASSQEEGLKTEAFF.

The V and J genes are TRBV9 and TRBJ2-6, with 7 bases that match TRBD1. Germline V gives CDR1 SGDLS, CDR2 YYNGEE. The V and J ends lost 5 bases and 2 bases, in that order; junction bases with no gene match: 1. The CDR3 length is 14 residues. DNA of the CDR3: TGTGCCAGCAGTACAGGGGCTGGGGCCAACGTCCTGACTTTC. This encodes CASSTGAGANVLTF. Variable domain in full (rest from reference TRBV9 and TRBJ2-6): DSGVTQTPKHLITATGQRVTLRCSPRSGDLSVYWYQQSLDQGLQFLIQYYNGEERAKGNILERFSAQQFPDLHSELNLSSLELGDSALYFCASSTGAGANVLTFGAGSRLTVL.